Listed below are T cell receptor beta chains from one sample, sequenced in a study of T-cell memory formation after mild COVID-19. Each CDR3 protein gets one entry after TCRdb re-called the 5' RACE reads with MiXCR. The data show 350,000 or so distinct CDR3 sequences, 20% seen once. Source material: PBMCs or a T cell subset sorted from them (not recorded which). The receptors here all came from a man aged 18 to 30 who had mild COVID-19 (a few samples of this study predate the infection). Cell type and time point are not known. Each CDR3 is given with its conserved first and last residue. The D gene is left open where the match is weak. Size is stated for part of the rows, as once, few or many counts, or as a class when the clone is expanded.

CDR3nt	CDR3aa	d_gene	v_gene	j_gene	abundance
TGTGCCAGCTCCCGGTGGACGACGGGGTACAATGAGCAGTTCTTC	CASSRWTTGYNEQFF	NA	TRBV11-2	TRBJ2-1	NA
TGTGCCAGCAGCTTGCCCGGGGAAAAAAACACTGAAGCTTTCTTT	CASSLPGEKNTEAFF	NA	TRBV5-8	TRBJ1-1	few
TGCAGTGCTAGGGACAACTACGAGCAGTACTTC	CSARDNYEQYF	NA	TRBV20-1	TRBJ2-7	many
TGCGCCAGCAGCCGGATCCACACAGGGAATGAGCAGTTCTTC	CASSRIHTGNEQFF	NA	TRBV5-1	TRBJ2-1	once
TGCAGTGCCCCCCCCATTAGCGGGGGCAGGTACGAGCAGTACTTC	CSAPPISGGRYEQYF	TRBD2	TRBV20-1	TRBJ2-7	once
TGTGCCAGCAAAGGGGGACAAAACACCGGGGAGCTGTTTTTT	CASKGGQNTGELFF	NA	TRBV6-2/TRBV6-3	TRBJ2-2	few
TGTGCCAGCAGCTTGGGTACAGGGGGGATCAATGAGCAGTTCTTC	CASSLGTGGINEQFF	TRBD1	TRBV7-3	TRBJ2-1	NA
TGTGCCAGCAGTACTATGACAGGGCCATACGAGCAGTACTTC	CASSTMTGPYEQYF	TRBD1	TRBV12-3/TRBV12-4	TRBJ2-7	few
TGTGCCAGCAGCTTCCCGAACTCTGGAAACACCATATATTTT	CASSFPNSGNTIYF	NA	TRBV7-2	TRBJ1-3	few
TGTGCCAGCAGACCGGGACAGGGTAATTCACCCCTCCACTTT	CASRPGQGNSPLHF	TRBD1	TRBV6-1	TRBJ1-6	NA
TGTGCCAGCGGGGGGCTCCTGAATGAGCAGTTCTTC	CASGGLLNEQFF	NA	TRBV6-5	TRBJ2-1	NA
TGTGCCAGCAGCCCCGCGGCGGGCGGCTACACCTTC	CASSPAAGGYTF	NA	TRBV7-2	TRBJ1-2	few
TGTGCCAGCAGTGGACAGGGGGTGTACAATGAGCAGTTCTTC	CASSGQGVYNEQFF	TRBD1	TRBV7-2	TRBJ2-1	few
TGTGCTAGTGGTTTGGGCAGGGGAAGCAATCAGCCCCAGCATTTT	CASGLGRGSNQPQHF	NA	TRBV12-5	TRBJ1-5	few
TGTGCCACCAGCAGAGATGTGGATACGCAGTATTTT	CATSRDVDTQYF	NA	TRBV15	TRBJ2-3	few
TGCAGCTTCAAAGGGGGCTACGGCACAGATACGCAGTATTTT	CSFKGGYGTDTQYF	TRBD1	TRBV29-1	TRBJ2-3	NA
TGTGCCAGCAGCTTAGTTCCAGATACGCAGTATTTT	CASSLVPDTQYF	NA	TRBV5-1	TRBJ2-3	many
TGCGCCAGCAGCTCAACAGGGGACACTGAAGCTTTCTTT	CASSSTGDTEAFF	TRBD1	TRBV5-1	TRBJ1-1	NA
TGTGCCAGCAGCTTAGGGCAGGGCTTTAGCTCGACCCAGTACTTC	CASSLGQGFSSTQYF	NA	TRBV13	TRBJ2-5	NA
TGCAGTGCAAGGACTATGGGCAGGGACATTCAGTACTTC	CSARTMGRDIQYF	NA	TRBV20-1	TRBJ2-4	NA
TGCGCCAGCAGCCAAGGCGTGGGGGGTCAGAATTCACCCCTCCACTTT	CASSQGVGGQNSPLHF	NA	TRBV4-1	TRBJ1-6	NA
TGCAGCGCGATGACAGGGGGGGGGACTGAAGCTTTCTTT	CSAMTGGGTEAFF	TRBD1	TRBV29-1	TRBJ1-1	NA
TGTGCCAGCAGTTTGAACAGGGCGACCGGGGAGCTGTTTTTT	CASSLNRATGELFF	NA	TRBV12-3/TRBV12-4	TRBJ2-2	few
TGCGCCAGCAGCATAAGGACCCCGGGACTAGCAGCGTCGTACGAGCAGTACTTC	CASSIRTPGLAASYEQYF	TRBD2	TRBV4-1	TRBJ2-7	NA
TGCGCCAGCAGCCAAGGGACTAACTATGGCTACACCTTC	CASSQGTNYGYTF	NA	TRBV4-1	TRBJ1-2	NA
TGTGCCAGCAGCTTGGTCCAAGCAGGCGCTGAAGCTTTCTTT	CASSLVQAGAEAFF	NA	TRBV5-6	TRBJ1-1	NA
TGCAGTGCCAACCAGGACAGAGCTTACGAGCAGTACTTC	CSANQDRAYEQYF	NA	TRBV20-1	TRBJ2-7	few
TGTGCCAGCAGCGGACAGGGGGTAGATCCCCTCCACTTT	CASSGQGVDPLHF	TRBD1	TRBV5-6	TRBJ1-6	NA
TGTGCCAGCAGCCCTTGGACAGGGACTGAAAAACTGTTTTTT	CASSPWTGTEKLFF	TRBD1	TRBV7-9	TRBJ1-4	once
TGCGCCAGCAGCCAGTCTGGGGCAGAATCGAATACGCAGTATTTT	CASSQSGAESNTQYF	NA	TRBV4-1	TRBJ2-3	few
TGTGCCAGCAGACAAAGAGGAGTAACTAATGAAAAACTGTTTTTT	CASRQRGVTNEKLFF	NA	TRBV3-1	TRBJ1-4	NA
TGTGCCAGCAGCCCCGACAGGGCGATCGGCTACACCTTC	CASSPDRAIGYTF	TRBD1	TRBV9	TRBJ1-2	NA
TGTGCCAGCAGCTTAGATTTCTGGGCCACTGAAGCTTTCTTT	CASSLDFWATEAFF	NA	TRBV7-2	TRBJ1-1	NA
TGTGCCAGCAGCTTCGAGGGGAATACGCAGTATTTT	CASSFEGNTQYF	NA	TRBV7-2	TRBJ2-3	few
TGCGCCAGCAGCCCGGTTGGGATAGAACTTAATGAGCAGTTCTTC	CASSPVGIELNEQFF	NA	TRBV5-1	TRBJ2-1	NA
TGTGCCAGCAGGACTCCCGGGACAGGGGTCGGGGAGCTGTTTTTT	CASRTPGTGVGELFF	TRBD1	TRBV7-9	TRBJ2-2	NA
TGTGCCAGCAGCTTGGCCACACAGGGCAATAATTCACCCCTCCACTTT	CASSLATQGNNSPLHF	NA	TRBV5-6	TRBJ1-6	NA
TGTGCCAGCAGTTACTTTTGGGGCGAGGAGCTGTTTTTT	CASSYFWGEELFF	NA	TRBV6-5	TRBJ2-2	few
TGTGCCAGCACCCCCGAGGGGGCGAACTACAATGAGCAGTTCTTC	CASTPEGANYNEQFF	TRBD1	TRBV28	TRBJ2-1	NA
TGCGCCAGCAGATTGGACAGGATTCAAGGGGAGCTGTTTTTT	CASRLDRIQGELFF	TRBD1	TRBV5-1	TRBJ2-2	few
TGTGCCAGCAGTTACTCGCGGGAAACGGGAGCTTTCTTT	CASSYSRETGAFF	NA	TRBV6-5	TRBJ1-1	NA
TGTGCCTGGTACACAGGGAAAGGCCTCGGGGATGAAAAACTGTTTTTT	CAWYTGKGLGDEKLFF	NA	TRBV30	TRBJ1-4	many
TGCAGTGCTAGTCCGGGCCTTGGGTATGGCTACACCTTC	CSASPGLGYGYTF	NA	TRBV20-1	TRBJ1-2	NA
TGCGCCAGCAGCTTGAGCCAGGGGGCCGGTCTGGATGGCTACACCTTC	CASSLSQGAGLDGYTF	TRBD1	TRBV5-1	TRBJ1-2	few
TGTGCCAGCAGCCAAGTCGGAAATAGCGGGAGGAGCTCCTACAATGAGCAGTTCTTC	CASSQVGNSGRSSYNEQFF	TRBD2	TRBV4-2	TRBJ2-1	NA
TGTGCCAGCAGTCGCGATACAGGGGTCGGTGGCTACACCTTC	CASSRDTGVGGYTF	TRBD1	TRBV12-3/TRBV12-4	TRBJ1-2	few
TGTGCCAGCAGCCCAAGCCCTGGCACCTATGGCTACACCTTC	CASSPSPGTYGYTF	NA	TRBV4-2	TRBJ1-2	few
TGCGCCAGCAGTGATAGAACTAGCGGAAAAGAGACCCAGTACTTC	CASSDRTSGKETQYF	TRBD2	TRBV10-2	TRBJ2-5	few
TGTGCCAGCAGCCTCTACTCGGAGGATCAGCCCCAGCATTTT	CASSLYSEDQPQHF	NA	TRBV9	TRBJ1-5	few
TGCGCCAGCAGCCATCGGGGGACTGAAGCTTTCTTT	CASSHRGTEAFF	NA	TRBV4-3	TRBJ1-1	few
TGTGCCAGCGGCCTCGATGGACTAGCGGGGGCAGATACGCAGTATTTT	CASGLDGLAGADTQYF	TRBD2	TRBV11-2	TRBJ2-3	few
TGTGCCAGCTCACCAACGGGTATCAATCAGCCCCAGCATTTT	CASSPTGINQPQHF	NA	TRBV18	TRBJ1-5	NA